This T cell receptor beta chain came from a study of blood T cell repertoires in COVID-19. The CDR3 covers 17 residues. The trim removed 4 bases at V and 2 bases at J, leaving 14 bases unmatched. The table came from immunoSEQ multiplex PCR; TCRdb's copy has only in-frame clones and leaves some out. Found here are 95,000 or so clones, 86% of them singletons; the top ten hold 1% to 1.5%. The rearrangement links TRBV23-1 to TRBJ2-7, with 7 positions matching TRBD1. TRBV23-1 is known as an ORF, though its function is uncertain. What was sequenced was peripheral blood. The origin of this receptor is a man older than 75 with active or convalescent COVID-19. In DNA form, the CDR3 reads TGCGCCAGCAGTCCCGGCCCCGGACAGGTGTCCGCCTACGAGCAGTACTTC. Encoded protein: CASSPGPGQVSAYEQYF.